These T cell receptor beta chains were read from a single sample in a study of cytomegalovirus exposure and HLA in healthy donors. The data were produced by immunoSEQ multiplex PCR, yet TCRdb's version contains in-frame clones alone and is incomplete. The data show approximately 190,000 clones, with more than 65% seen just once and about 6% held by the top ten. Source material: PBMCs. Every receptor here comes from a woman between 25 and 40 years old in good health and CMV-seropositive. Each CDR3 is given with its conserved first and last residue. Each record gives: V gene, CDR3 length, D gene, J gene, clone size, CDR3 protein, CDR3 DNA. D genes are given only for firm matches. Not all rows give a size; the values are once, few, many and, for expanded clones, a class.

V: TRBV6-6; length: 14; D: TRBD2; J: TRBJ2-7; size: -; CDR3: CASKDGLAGVRQYF; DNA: TGTGCCAGCAAGGATGGGCTAGCGGGAGTTCGGCAGTACTTC
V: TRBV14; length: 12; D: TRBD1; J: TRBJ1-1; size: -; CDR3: CASSQETGIAFF; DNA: TGTGCCAGCAGCCAGGAGACAGGGATAGCTTTCTTT
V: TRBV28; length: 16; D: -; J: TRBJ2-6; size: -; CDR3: CASSRPGVSGANVLTF; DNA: TGTGCCAGCAGTCGGCCAGGGGTCTCTGGGGCCAACGTCCTGACTTTC
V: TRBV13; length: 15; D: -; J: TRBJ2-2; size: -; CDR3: CASSSRVWYTGELFF; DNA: TGTGCCAGCAGCAGCAGGGTATGGTACACCGGGGAGCTGTTTTTT
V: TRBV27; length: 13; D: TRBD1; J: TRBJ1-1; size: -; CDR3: CASSLGTGTAAFF; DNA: TGTGCCAGCAGTTTGGGAACCGGGACAGCAGCTTTCTTT
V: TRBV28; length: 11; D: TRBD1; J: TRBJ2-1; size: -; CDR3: CASSWGQTQFF; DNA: TGTGCCAGCAGTTGGGGACAGACTCAGTTCTTC
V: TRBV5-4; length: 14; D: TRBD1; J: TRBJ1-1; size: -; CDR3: CASSTGGEATEAFF; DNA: TGTGCCAGTTCGACAGGGGGCGAGGCTACTGAAGCTTTCTTT
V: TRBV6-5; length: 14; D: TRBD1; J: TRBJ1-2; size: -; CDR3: CASRAGQGIYGYTF; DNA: TGTGCCAGCAGGGCGGGACAGGGGATATATGGCTACACCTTC
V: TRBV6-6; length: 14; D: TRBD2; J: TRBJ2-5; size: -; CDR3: CASRVAGAAETQYF; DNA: TGTGCCAGCAGAGTAGCGGGAGCGGCGGAGACCCAGTACTTC
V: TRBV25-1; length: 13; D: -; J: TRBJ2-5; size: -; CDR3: CASSEEQEETQYF; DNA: TGTGCCAGCAGTGAAGAACAAGAAGAGACCCAGTACTTC
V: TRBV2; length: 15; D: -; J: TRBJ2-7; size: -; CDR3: CASRWRDGSSYEQYF; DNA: TGTGCCAGCAGGTGGCGGGACGGGAGCTCCTACGAGCAGTACTTC
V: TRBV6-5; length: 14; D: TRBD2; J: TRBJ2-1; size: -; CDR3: CASRGLAGANEQFF; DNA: TGTGCCAGCAGAGGCTTGGCGGGAGCGAATGAGCAGTTCTTC
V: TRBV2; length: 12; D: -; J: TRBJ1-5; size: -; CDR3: CASKIIGQPQHF; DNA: TGTGCCAGCAAGATTATCGGTCAGCCCCAGCATTTT
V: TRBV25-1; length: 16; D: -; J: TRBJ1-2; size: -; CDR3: CASSVSTGFSHYGYTF; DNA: TGTGCCAGCAGTGTCTCAACAGGGTTTTCTCACTATGGCTACACCTTC
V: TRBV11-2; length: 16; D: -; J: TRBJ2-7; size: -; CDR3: CASSLPFRQTRYEQYF; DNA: TGTGCCAGCAGCCTCCCTTTTCGGCAGACACGTTACGAGCAGTACTTC
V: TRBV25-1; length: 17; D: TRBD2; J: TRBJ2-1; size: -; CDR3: CASSGWTSGSSYNEQFF; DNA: TGTGCCAGCAGTGGATGGACTAGCGGGAGTTCCTACAATGAGCAGTTCTTC
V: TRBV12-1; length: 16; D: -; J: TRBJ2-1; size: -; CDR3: CASSRNRGRSYNEQFF; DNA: TGTGCCAGCAGTCGGAACAGGGGTAGATCCTACAATGAGCAGTTCTTC
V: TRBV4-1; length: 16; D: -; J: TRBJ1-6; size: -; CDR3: CASSHPGLRKDSPLHF; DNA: TGCGCCAGCAGCCACCCCGGACTACGAAAGGATTCACCCCTCCACTTT
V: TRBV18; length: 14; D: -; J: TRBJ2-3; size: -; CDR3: CASSPGQRTDTQYF; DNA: TGTGCCAGCTCACCTGGACAGCGCACAGATACGCAGTATTTT
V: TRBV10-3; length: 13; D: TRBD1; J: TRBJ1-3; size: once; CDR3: CAIRADRVDTIYF; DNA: TGTGCCATCAGGGCCGACAGGGTCGACACCATATATTTT
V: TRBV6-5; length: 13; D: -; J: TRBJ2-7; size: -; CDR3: CASSEGGNYEQYF; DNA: TGTGCCAGCAGTGAGGGCGGGAACTACGAGCAGTACTTC
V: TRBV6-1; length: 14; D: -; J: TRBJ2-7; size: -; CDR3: CASRRHKSSYEQYF; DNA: TGTGCCAGCAGGAGACACAAGAGCTCCTACGAGCAGTACTTC
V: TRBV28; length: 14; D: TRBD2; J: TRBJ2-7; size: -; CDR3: CASSVSGRAYKQYF; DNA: TGTGCCAGCAGTGTTAGCGGGAGGGCTTACAAGCAGTACTTC
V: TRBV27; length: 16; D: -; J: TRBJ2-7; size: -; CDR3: CASRVTFDLISYEQYF; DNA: TGTGCCAGCAGGGTAACATTTGACTTGATCTCCTACGAGCAGTACTTC
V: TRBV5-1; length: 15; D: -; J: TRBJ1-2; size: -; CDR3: CASSFIWAPNSGYTF; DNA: TGCGCCAGCAGCTTTATCTGGGCCCCGAACTCGGGCTACACCTTC
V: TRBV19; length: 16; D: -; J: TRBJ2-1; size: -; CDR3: CASSLQGGPSGNEQFF; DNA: TGTGCCAGTAGCCTCCAAGGGGGACCCTCAGGAAATGAGCAGTTCTTC
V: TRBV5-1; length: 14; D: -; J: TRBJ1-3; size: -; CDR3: CASSASGAGNTIYF; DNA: TGCGCCAGCAGCGCATCGGGGGCTGGAAACACCATATATTTT
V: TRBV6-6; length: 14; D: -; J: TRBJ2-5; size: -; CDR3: CAIGGLMNGGTQYF; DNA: TGTGCCATCGGGGGACTGATGAATGGCGGGACCCAGTACTTC
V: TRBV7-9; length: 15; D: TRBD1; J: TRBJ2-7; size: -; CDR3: CASSISPTGLYEQYF; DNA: TGTGCCAGCAGCATCTCACCGACAGGGCTCTACGAGCAGTACTTC
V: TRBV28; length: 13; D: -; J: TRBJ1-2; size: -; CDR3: CASSLVRSYGYTF; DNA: TGTGCCAGCAGTTTGGTCAGGTCCTATGGCTACACCTTC
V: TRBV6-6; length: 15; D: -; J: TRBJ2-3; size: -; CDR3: CASSYSTSSTDTQYF; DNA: TGTGCCAGCAGTTACTCGACTTCTAGCACAGATACGCAGTATTTT
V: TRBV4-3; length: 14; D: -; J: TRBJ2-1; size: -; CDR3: CASSQESVVGEQFF; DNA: TGCGCCAGCAGCCAAGAAAGCGTAGTGGGTGAGCAGTTCTTC
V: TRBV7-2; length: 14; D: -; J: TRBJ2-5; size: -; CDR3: CASSATGSKETQYF; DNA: TGTGCCAGCAGCGCGACAGGTTCCAAGGAGACCCAGTACTTC
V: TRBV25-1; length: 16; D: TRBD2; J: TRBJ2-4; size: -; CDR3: CASSNMGEGTKNIQYF; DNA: TGTGCCAGCTCGAATATGGGGGAGGGGACCAAAAACATTCAGTACTTC
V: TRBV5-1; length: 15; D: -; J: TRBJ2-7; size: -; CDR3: CASSLVPPGVDEQYF; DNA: TGCGCCAGCAGCTTGGTTCCACCGGGGGTCGACGAGCAGTACTTC
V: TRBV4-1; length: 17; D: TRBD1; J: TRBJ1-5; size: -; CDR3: CASSQIRGTENIQPQHF; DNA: TGCGCCAGCAGCCAAATTAGGGGGACAGAGAATATTCAGCCCCAGCATTTT
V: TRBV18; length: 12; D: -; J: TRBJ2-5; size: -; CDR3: CASSPPDNRVYF; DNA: TGTGCCAGCTCACCACCGGATAACCGGGTGTACTTC
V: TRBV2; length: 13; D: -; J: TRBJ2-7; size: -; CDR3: CASRTTTTYEQYF; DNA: TGTGCCAGCAGGACGACTACGACCTACGAGCAGTACTTC
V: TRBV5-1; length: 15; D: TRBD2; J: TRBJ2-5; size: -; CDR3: CASGGSGRSIETQYF; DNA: TGCGCCAGTGGCGGTAGCGGGAGATCCATAGAGACCCAGTACTTC
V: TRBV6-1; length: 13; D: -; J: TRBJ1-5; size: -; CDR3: CASSDLENQPQHF; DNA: TGTGCCAGCAGTGATTTAGAGAATCAGCCCCAGCATTTT
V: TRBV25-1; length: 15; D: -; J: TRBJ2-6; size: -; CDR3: CASSGNLAGIRVLTF; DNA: TGTGCCAGCAGTGGAAATCTAGCCGGGATCAGGGTCCTGACTTTC